The 21 T cell receptor beta chains below all came from one sample that was sequenced in a study of CXCR3-negative and CXCR3-positive naive CD8 T cells. 5' RACE that incorporated UMI labels was used to prepare the TRB cDNA libraries. TCRdb derives one entry per CDR3 protein from the 5' RACE reads, leaving out DNA. The sample data list around 60,000 distinct CDR3 sequences. The antigens for these receptors are not known. Study results and caveats: Naive cells positive for CXCR3 carried more hydrophobic TRB CDR3s than CXCR3-negative ones.

The sample comprised naive CXCR3+ CD8+ T cells from blood. Subset here: CD45RO-CCR7+CD27+CD95- naive CD8+ T cells expressing CXCR3 (TNR3+). The receptors come from a human donor in good health. Some clones in this sample may be carry-over from other donors' samples.

The chain carries TRBV7-9 and TRBJ1-5. Germline CDR1 reads SEHNR; CDR2 reads FQNEAQ (reference sequence). The CDR3 consists of 15 residues. CDR3: CASSFSEYSNQPQHF. Full variable domain (missing parts from reference TRBV7-9 and TRBJ1-5): DTGVSQNPRHKITKRGQNVTFRCDPISEHNRLYWYRQTLGQGPEFLTYFQNEAQLEKSRLLSDRFSAERPKGSFSTLEIQRTEQGDSAMYLCASSFSEYSNQPQHFGDGTRLSIL.

The chain recombines TRBV15 with TRBJ1-5. Germline CDR1 LNHNV, CDR2 YYDKDF (reference sequence). This CDR3 is built from 15 residues. Here the CDR3 reads CATGPKVGSAQPQHF.

The chain links TRBV15 to TRBJ2-3; TCRdb's D call of TRBD1 is untestable without DNA. The length of the CDR3 is 14 residues. Germline assignment: CDR1 LNHNV and CDR2 YYDKDF (reference sequence). The CDR3 loop is CATGQGGAADTQYF.

The gene calls are TRBV4-3 and TRBJ1-5. The V gene's germline CDR1 is LGHNA and CDR2 YSLEER. The CDR3 totals 14 residues. CDR3 loop: CASSQVLGNQPQHF.

The chain joins TRBV7-9 to TRBJ2-5. The CDR3 runs to 14 residues. CDR1 is SEHNR, CDR2 FQNEAQ, per germline (reference sequence). The CDR3 sequence: CASSYWSRQETQYF.

The rearrangement uses TRBV3-1 and TRBJ1-2. The length of the CDR3 is 17 residues. Germline V gene lookup returns CDR1 LGHDT and CDR2 YNNKEL (reference sequence). The CDR3 here is CGSSQHPGEGNRYGYTF.

The J gene is TRBJ2-3, the V gene TRBV15; TCRdb selects TRBD1, and the lack of DNA leaves this call unchecked. The CDR3 is 15 amino acids. CDR1 LNHNV and CDR2 YYDKDF come from the germline V gene (reference sequence). CDR3: CATSIWTGSTDTQYF. Full variable domain (rest looked up from reference TRBV15 and TRBJ2-3): DAMVIQNPRYQVTQFGKPVTLSCSQTLNHNVMYWYQQKSSQAPKLLFHYYDKDFNNEADTPDNFQSRRPNTSFCFLDIRSPGLGDTAMYLCATSIWTGSTDTQYFGPGTRLTVL.

The chain uses TRBV4-2 and TRBJ2-1; TCRdb calls TRBD1, which cannot be checked without DNA. This CDR3 contains 16 residues. CDR1 is LGHNA, CDR2 YNFKEQ, per germline. The CDR3 sequence is CASSPKGDRGKNEQFF.

The chain uses TRBV7-3 and TRBJ2-1. Germline CDR1 SGHTA, CDR2 FQGTGA. This CDR3 is 15 amino acids long. The CDR3 sequence is CASSWTGSSYNEQFF.

The chain joins TRBV14 to TRBJ1-4; TCRdb outputs TRBD1, but without DNA this stays unchecked. Germline V CDR1 and CDR2: SGHDN, FVKESK. This CDR3 is 15 amino acids long. The CDR3 reads CASSPTGRTNEKLFF.

The chain combines TRBV10-2 with TRBJ1-5. From germline, CDR1 is WSHSY and CDR2 SAAADI. This CDR3 spans 16 amino acids. The CDR3 protein is CASSESDRSSNQPQHF.

This chain connects TRBV6-5 to TRBJ2-5; TCRdb reports TRBD2, a call that lacks DNA to check it against. Germline-derived CDR1 and CDR2 are MNHEY and SVGAGI. The length of the CDR3 is 15 residues. The CDR3 reads CASSFTSGNQETQYF.

The rearrangement uses TRBV6-2 or TRBV6-3 and TRBJ2-3. This CDR3 region has 14 residues. From germline, CDR1 is MNHEY and CDR2 SVGEGT. CDR3: CASSPDPYTDTQYF.

V and J are TRBV7-9 and TRBJ2-7. Germline-derived CDR1 and CDR2 are SEHNR and FQNEAQ (reference sequence). There are 15 residues in the CDR3. The CDR3 loop is CASSITTGRLYEQYF.

The CDR3 loop is CASSQDWGTSYEQYF. The gene calls are TRBV4-3 and TRBJ2-7; the D call from TCRdb, TRBD2, cannot be confirmed without DNA. From germline, CDR1 is LGHNA and CDR2 YSLEER. The CDR3 length is 15 residues.

This chain connects TRBV12-3 or TRBV12-4 to TRBJ2-7. The CDR3 has 12 residues. CDR3 amino acids: CASSFISDEQYF.

This chain joins TRBV27 and TRBJ2-3; the TCRdb D gene call, TRBD1, has no DNA to confirm it. The germline gives CDR1 MNHEY, CDR2 SMNVEV (reference sequence). CDR3 length: 13 residues. CDR3 residues: CASSWNPADTQYF.

J is TRBJ2-1 and V is TRBV6-2 or TRBV6-3; there is no DNA to check the TCRdb D call of TRBD2. In germline, CDR1 is MNHEY, CDR2 SVGEGT. This CDR3 has 15 amino acids. This CDR3 reads CASRETSGAYNEQFF.

This chain joins TRBV12-3 or TRBV12-4 and TRBJ2-7; the D call of TRBD1 rests on TCRdb alone, since no DNA is present to check it. The CDR3 runs 14 residues. The CDR3 protein is CASSYTGTGVEQYF.

The chain recombines TRBV27 with TRBJ2-7. The CDR3 totals 12 residues. Germline-derived CDR1 and CDR2 are MNHEY and SMNVEV (reference sequence). The CDR3 loop reads CASSFPDNEQYF.

This chain joins TRBV4-2 and TRBJ1-6. The CDR3 has 12 residues. Germline CDR1 reads LGHNA; CDR2 reads YNFKEQ. This CDR3 is CASRDEATPLHF.